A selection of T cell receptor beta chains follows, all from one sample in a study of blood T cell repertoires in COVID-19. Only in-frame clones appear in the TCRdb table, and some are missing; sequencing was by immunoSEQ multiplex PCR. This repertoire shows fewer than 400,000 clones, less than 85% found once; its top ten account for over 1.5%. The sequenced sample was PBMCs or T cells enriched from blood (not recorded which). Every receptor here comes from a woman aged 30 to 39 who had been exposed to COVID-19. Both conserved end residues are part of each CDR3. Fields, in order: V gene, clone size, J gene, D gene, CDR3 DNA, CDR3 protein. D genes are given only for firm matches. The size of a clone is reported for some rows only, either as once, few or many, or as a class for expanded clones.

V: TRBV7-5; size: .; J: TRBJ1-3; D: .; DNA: TGTGTCAGAAGCTTAGACAAATCTGGAAACACCATATATTTT; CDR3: CVRSLDKSGNTIYF
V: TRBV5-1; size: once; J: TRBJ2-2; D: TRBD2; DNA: TGCGCCAGCAGGACCTTTAGCGGGGGAACCGGGGAGCTGTTTTTT; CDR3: CASRTFSGGTGELFF
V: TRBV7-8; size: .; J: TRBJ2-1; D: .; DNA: TGTGCCAGCAGCAAAACTAGGGACATATCTGTGGAGCAGTTCTTC; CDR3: CASSKTRDISVEQFF
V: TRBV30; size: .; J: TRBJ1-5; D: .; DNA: TGTGCCTGGACCCCCGGACAGTCTTTTCACAATCAGCCCCAGCATTTT; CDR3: CAWTPGQSFHNQPQHF
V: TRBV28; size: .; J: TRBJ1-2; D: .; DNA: TGTGCCAGCATCCCCCCTAGACGGGAGGTAGGCTACACCTTC; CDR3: CASIPPRREVGYTF
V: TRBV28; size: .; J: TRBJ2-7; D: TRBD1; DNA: TGTGCCAGCAGTGAGTCCGGTAGGGACAGAAGATACGAGCAGTACTTC; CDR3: CASSESGRDRRYEQYF
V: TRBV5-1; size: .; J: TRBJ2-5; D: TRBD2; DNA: TGCGCCAGCAGCTTGGAGGCTAGCGGGGGGGTTGAAGAGACCCAGTACTTC; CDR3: CASSLEASGGVEETQYF
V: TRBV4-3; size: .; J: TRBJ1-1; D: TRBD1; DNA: TGCGCCAGCAGCCAAGGGACAGGGTTCCAAGCTTTCTTT; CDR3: CASSQGTGFQAFF
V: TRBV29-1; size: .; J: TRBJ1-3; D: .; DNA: TGCAGCGTGTCCAGTTCCCGCAGCGACTCTGGAAACACCATATATTTT; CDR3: CSVSSSRSDSGNTIYF
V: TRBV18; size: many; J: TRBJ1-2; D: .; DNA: TGTGCCAGCTCACCCAGGGGACAAAATGATGGCTACACCTTC; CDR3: CASSPRGQNDGYTF
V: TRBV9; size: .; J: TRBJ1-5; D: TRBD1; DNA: TGTGCCAGCAGCGGATGGGGACAGGGGTACAATCAGCCCCAGCATTTT; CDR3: CASSGWGQGYNQPQHF
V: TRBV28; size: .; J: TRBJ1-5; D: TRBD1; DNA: TGTGCCAGCAGTTTACAGGGACAGGGTAGCAATCAGCCCCAGCATTTT; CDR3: CASSLQGQGSNQPQHF
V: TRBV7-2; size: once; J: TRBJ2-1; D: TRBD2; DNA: TGTGCCAGCAGCCGTAGCGGGGGGGCCAATGAGCAGTTCTTC; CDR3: CASSRSGGANEQFF
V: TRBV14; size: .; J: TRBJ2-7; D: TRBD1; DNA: TGTGCCAGCAGCCCCCGCCTGGGACAGGGGTTCTACGGGCAGTACTTC; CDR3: CASSPRLGQGFYGQYF
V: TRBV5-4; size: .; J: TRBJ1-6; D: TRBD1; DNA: TGTGCCAGCAGCTTGGCCGACAGGGTAAATTCACCCCTCCACTTT; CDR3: CASSLADRVNSPLHF
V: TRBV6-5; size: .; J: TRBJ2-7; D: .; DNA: TGTGCCAGCAGGCCCACAGGCGCCCCCCGCGAGCAGTACTTC; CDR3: CASRPTGAPREQYF
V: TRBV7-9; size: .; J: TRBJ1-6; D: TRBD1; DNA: TGTGCCAGCAGCTCGGGACAGTTTAATTCACCCCTCCACTTT; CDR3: CASSSGQFNSPLHF
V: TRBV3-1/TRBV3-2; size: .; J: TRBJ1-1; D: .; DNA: TGTGCCAGCAGCCACCCGGTTAGGAGAGGGAACACTGAAGCTTTCTTT; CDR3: CASSHPVRRGNTEAFF
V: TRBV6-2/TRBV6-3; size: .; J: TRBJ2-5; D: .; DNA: TGTGCCAGCAGTTACTATCGGGAAGCGGAGACCCAGTACTTC; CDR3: CASSYYREAETQYF
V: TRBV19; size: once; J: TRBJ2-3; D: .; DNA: TGTGCCAGTAGTGCTAGCGTATCTAGCACAGATACGCAGTATTTT; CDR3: CASSASVSSTDTQYF
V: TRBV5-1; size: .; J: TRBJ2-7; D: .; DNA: TGCGCCAGCAGGTTAGAGTGGGCCCAACCCAGCTACGAGCAGTACTTC; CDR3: CASRLEWAQPSYEQYF
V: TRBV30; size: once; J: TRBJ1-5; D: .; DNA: TGTGCCTGGAGGGAGGGGGGGGTCGGTCAGCCCCAGCATTTT; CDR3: CAWREGGVGQPQHF
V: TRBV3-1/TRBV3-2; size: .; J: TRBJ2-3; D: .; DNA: TGTGCCAGCAGCCAAATGGGGGTGGGGGCGCGGACAGATACGCAGTATTTT; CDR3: CASSQMGVGARTDTQYF
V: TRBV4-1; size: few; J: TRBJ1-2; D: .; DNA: TGCGCCAGCAGCCAAGATTACGGGGAGGGCTACACCTTC; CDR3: CASSQDYGEGYTF
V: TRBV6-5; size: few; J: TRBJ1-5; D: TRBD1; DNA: TGTGCCAGCAGTTACGGGACAGGGAATGGGCAGCCCCAGCATTTT; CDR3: CASSYGTGNGQPQHF
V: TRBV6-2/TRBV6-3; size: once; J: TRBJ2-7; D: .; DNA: TGTGCCAGCAGCATGTCAGGGGCGCGGTACGAGCAGTACTTC; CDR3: CASSMSGARYEQYF
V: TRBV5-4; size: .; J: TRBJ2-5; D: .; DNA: TGTGCCAGCAGCTTGGACAGCCAAGAGACCCAGTACTTC; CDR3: CASSLDSQETQYF
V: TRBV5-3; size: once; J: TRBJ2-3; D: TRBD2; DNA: TGTGCCAGAAGCGCCGGACTAGCGACCTCGACTTTTAGCACAGATACGCAGTATTTT; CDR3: CARSAGLATSTFSTDTQYF
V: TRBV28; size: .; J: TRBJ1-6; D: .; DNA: TGTGCCAGCATCCTTAAGGGGCGATCACCCCTCCACTTT; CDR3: CASILKGRSPLHF
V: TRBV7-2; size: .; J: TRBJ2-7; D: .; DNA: TGTGCCAGCGGACAGACCTACTCCTACGAGCAGTACTTC; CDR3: CASGQTYSYEQYF
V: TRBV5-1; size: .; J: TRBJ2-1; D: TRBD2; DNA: TGCGCCAGCAGCTTACGGACCTCCAGGACTAGCGCGTACAATGAGCAGTTCTTC; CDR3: CASSLRTSRTSAYNEQFF
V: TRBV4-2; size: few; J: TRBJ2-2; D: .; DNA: TGTGCCAGCAGCCAAGATTTCGACACCGGGGAGCTGTTTTTT; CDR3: CASSQDFDTGELFF
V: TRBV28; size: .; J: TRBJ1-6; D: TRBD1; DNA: TGTGCCAGCATCCCCGACGGGACAGGACTTTCACCCCTCCACTTT; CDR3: CASIPDGTGLSPLHF
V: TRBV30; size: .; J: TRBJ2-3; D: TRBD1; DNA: TGTGCCTGGTCGGACAGGCGGATTCCAGATACGCAGTATTTT; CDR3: CAWSDRRIPDTQYF
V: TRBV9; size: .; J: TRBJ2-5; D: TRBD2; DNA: TGTGCCAGCAGCGTAGACTTGGCGGGGGGAGAGACCCAGTACTTC; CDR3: CASSVDLAGGETQYF
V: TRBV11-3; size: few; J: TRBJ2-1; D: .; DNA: TGTGCCAGCAGCTTAGATGGGCGGGGAGGTTTAGATGAGCAGTTCTTC; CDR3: CASSLDGRGGLDEQFF
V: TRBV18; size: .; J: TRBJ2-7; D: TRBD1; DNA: TGTGCCAGCTCACAGGGGGCCCTTTCTGGGGAGCAGTACTTC; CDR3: CASSQGALSGEQYF
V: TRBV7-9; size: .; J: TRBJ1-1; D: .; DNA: TGTGCCAGCAGCGCCGACAGTTTTCTCAAGGAAGCTTTCTTT; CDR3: CASSADSFLKEAFF
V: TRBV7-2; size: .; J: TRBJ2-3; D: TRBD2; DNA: TGTGCCAGCAGCCCCCGGACTAGCGGGAGGGCCAGAGGTACAGATACGCAGTATTTT; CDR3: CASSPRTSGRARGTDTQYF
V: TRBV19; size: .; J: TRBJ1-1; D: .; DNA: TGTGCCAGTAGTTGGCAGGATTTTACTGAAGCTTTCTTT; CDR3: CASSWQDFTEAFF
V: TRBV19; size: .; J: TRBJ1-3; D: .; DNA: TGTGCCAGTAGTGGAGGGAGCTCTGGAAACACCATATATTTT; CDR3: CASSGGSSGNTIYF
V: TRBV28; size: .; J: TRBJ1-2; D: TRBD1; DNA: TGTGCCAGCAGTCTAGGACAGGGCTATGGCTACACCTTC; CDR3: CASSLGQGYGYTF
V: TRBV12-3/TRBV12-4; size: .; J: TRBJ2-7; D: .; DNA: TGTGCCAGCACTCAGGATCACTACGAGCAGTACTTC; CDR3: CASTQDHYEQYF
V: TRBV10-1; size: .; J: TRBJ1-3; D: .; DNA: TGCGCCAGCAGTCCTCTTTCCGGCTCTGGAAACACCATATATTTT; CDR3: CASSPLSGSGNTIYF
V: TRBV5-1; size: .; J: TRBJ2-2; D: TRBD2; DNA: TGCGCCGCTTCGTCGGGGGGAAACACCGGGGAGCTGTTTTTT; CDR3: CAASSGGNTGELFF
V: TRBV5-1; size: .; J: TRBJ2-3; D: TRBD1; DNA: TGCGCCAGCAGACCAACTGGACAGGCCACAGATACGCAGTATTTT; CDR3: CASRPTGQATDTQYF
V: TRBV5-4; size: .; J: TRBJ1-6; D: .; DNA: TGTGCCAGCAGCTTGACAGGGCTTGGCTCACCCCTCCACTTT; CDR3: CASSLTGLGSPLHF
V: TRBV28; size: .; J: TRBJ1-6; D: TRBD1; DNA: TGTGCCAGCAGTTTCCTAGGGACAGGCGCGAATTCACCCCTCCACTTT; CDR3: CASSFLGTGANSPLHF
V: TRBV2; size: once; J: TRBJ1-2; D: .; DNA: TGTGCCAGCAGTGAAGGCAGGGGAGTTTATGGCTACACCTTC; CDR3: CASSEGRGVYGYTF
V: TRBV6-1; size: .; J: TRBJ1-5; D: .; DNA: TGTGCCAGCAGTGAACAGTCCAATCAGCCCCAGCATTTT; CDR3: CASSEQSNQPQHF
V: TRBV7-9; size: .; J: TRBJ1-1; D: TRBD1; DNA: TGTGCCAGCAGCCGGACCCAGGGGGCGGACACTGAAGCTTTCTTT; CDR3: CASSRTQGADTEAFF
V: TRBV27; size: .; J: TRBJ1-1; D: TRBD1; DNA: TGTGCCAGCAGCCGGACAGGGTCAACTGAAGCTTTCTTT; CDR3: CASSRTGSTEAFF
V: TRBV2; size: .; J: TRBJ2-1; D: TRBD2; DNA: TGTGCCAGCTTAGTGAGCGGGAGCGACTCCTACAATGAGCAGTTCTTC; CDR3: CASLVSGSDSYNEQFF
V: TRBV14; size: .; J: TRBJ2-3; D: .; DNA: TGTGCCAGCAGCCCCGGGAGAGATACGCAGTATTTT; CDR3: CASSPGRDTQYF
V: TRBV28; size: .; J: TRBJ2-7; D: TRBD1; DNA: TGTGCCAGCATCGCAGGGGGCCCATACTCCTACGAGCAGTACTTC; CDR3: CASIAGGPYSYEQYF